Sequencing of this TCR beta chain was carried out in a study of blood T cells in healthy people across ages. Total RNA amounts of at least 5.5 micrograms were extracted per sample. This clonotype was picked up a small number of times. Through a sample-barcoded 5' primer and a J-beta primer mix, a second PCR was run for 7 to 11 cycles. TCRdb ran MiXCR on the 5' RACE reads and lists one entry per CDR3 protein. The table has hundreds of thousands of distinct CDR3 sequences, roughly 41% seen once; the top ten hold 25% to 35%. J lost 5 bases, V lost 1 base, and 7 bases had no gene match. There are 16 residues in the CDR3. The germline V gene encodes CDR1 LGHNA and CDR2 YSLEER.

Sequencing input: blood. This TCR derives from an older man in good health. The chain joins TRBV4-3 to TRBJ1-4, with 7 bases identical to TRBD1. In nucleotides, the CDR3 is TGCGCCAGCAGCCAAGCTGGGGGGACAGCCAATGAAAAACTGTTTTTT. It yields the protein CASSQAGGTANEKLFF.